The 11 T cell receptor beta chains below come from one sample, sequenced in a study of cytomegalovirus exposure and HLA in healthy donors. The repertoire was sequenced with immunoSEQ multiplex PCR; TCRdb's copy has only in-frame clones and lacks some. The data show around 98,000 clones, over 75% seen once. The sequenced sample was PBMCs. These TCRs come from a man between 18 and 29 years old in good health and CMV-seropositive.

The CDR3 nucleotides are TGTGCCAGTAGTCCCAGGACTAGCGGGTTCGCGAACACCGGGGAGCTGTTTTTT. As protein: CASSPRTSGFANTGELFF. The V gene is TRBV19, the J gene TRBJ2-2, with TRBD2 matching 11 bases. Unmatched junction bases numbered 8, after V lost 5 bases and J lost 0 bases. This CDR3 comprises 18 residues. Germline CDR1 LNHDA, CDR2 SQIVND (reference sequence).

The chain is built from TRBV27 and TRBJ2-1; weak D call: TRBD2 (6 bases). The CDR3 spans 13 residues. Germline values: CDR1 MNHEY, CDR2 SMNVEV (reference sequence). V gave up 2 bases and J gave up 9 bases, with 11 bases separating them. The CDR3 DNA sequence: TGTGCCAGCAGTTTAAGACGGGGGAGTGAGCAGTTCTTC. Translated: CASSLRRGSEQFF.

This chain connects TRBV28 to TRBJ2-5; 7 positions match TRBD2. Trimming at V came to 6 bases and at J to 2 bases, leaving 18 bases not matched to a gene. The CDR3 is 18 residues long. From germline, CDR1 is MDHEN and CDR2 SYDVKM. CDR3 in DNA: TGTGCCAGCAGAGGGACTCCTAGCGGCACTTCAACTCAAGAGACCCAGTACTTC. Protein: CASRGTPSGTSTQETQYF.

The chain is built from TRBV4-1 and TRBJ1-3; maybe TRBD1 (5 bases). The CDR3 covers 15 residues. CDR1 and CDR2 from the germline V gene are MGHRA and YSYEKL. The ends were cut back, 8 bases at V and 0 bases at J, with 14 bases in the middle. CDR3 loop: CASSLGRASGNTIYF. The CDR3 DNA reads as TGCGCCAGCTCCCTGGGCAGGGCCTCTGGAAACACCATATATTTT.

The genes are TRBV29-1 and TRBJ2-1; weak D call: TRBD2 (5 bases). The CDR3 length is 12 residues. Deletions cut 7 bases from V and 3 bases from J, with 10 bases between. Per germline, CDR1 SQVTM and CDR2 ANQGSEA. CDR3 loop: CSEGVDYNEQFF. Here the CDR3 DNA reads TGCAGCGAGGGAGTTGACTACAATGAGCAGTTCTTC.

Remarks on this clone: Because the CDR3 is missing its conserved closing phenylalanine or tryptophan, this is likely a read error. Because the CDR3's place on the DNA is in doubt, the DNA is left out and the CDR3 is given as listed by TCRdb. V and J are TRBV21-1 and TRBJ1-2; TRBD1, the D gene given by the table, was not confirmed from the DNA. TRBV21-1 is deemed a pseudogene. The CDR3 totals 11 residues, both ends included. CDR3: CASSKVRRDRP.

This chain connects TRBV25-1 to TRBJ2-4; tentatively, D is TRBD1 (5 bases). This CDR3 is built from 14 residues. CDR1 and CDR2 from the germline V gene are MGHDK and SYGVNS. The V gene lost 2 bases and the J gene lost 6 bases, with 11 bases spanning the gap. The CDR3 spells CASSEIREGNIQYF. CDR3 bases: TGTGCCAGCAGTGAAATCAGGGAAGGAAACATTCAGTACTTC.

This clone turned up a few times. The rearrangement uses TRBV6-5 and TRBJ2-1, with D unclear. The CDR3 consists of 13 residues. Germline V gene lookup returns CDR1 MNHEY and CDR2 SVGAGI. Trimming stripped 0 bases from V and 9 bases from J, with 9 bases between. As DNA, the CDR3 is TGTGCCAGCAGTTACTCGAATCAGGCTGAGCAGTTCTTC. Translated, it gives CASSYSNQAEQFF.

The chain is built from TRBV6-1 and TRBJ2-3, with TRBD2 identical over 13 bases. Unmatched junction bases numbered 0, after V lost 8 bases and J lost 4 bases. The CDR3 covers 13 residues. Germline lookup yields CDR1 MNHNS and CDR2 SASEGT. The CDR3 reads CASGLAGADTQYF. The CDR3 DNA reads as TGTGCCAGCGGACTAGCGGGAGCAGATACGCAGTATTTT.

CDR3 nucleotide sequence: TGTGCTAGTGGTTTGGTAGACAGCCTAACCCGTGGCGCGAACACCGGGGAGCTGTTTTTT. This sequence encodes CASGLVDSLTRGANTGELFF. The chain employs TRBV12-5 and TRBJ2-2, with D perhaps TRBD1 (5 bases). V lost 0 bases, J lost 0 bases, and 20 bases lay in between. This CDR3 is built from 20 residues. Germline V gene sequence: CDR1 LGHNT, CDR2 FRNRAP.

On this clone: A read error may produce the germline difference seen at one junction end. The CDR3 spells CASSRIPREAQYF. Here the CDR3 DNA reads TGTGCCAGCAGTAGGATCCCAAGAGAGGCCCAGTACTTC. The chain combines TRBV6-6 with TRBJ2-5; D gene uncertain. CDR1 is MNHNY, CDR2 SVGAGI, per germline (reference sequence). The CDR3 extends over 13 amino acids.